This TCR beta chain was captured by sequencing in a study of CD8 T cells in ankylosing spondylitis. The study's findings and limits: About 8 highly homologous variants made up a TCR beta motif, and this motif appeared characteristic of ankylosing spondylitis blood.

Quantitative molecular-barcoded 5'-RACE generated the TCR beta libraries. TCRdb passed the 5' RACE reads through MiXCR, listing each CDR3 protein once. This table holds 200,000 to 250,000 distinct CDR3 sequences, around 24% found once. J lost 6 bases, V lost 6 bases, and 10 bases had no gene match. Germline CDR1 reads SGHRS; CDR2 reads YFSETQ. The CDR3 spans 16 residues. The table lists this clonotype with many counts. Its antigen is not known. This receptor was identified in a male donor with ankylosing spondylitis or in good health (not recorded which). Sequenced input: blood, either unsorted or a sorted T cell fraction (not recorded which). The V call is TRBV5-1, the J call TRBJ2-1, with TRBD2 identical over 12 bases. The CDR3 DNA sequence: TGCGCCAGCACCGAGACCGGGACTAGCGGGTCCAATGAGCAGTTCTTC. Residues: CASTETGTSGSNEQFF.